A selection of T cell receptor beta chains follows, all from one sample in a study of cytomegalovirus exposure and HLA in healthy donors. TCRdb's table, derived via immunoSEQ multiplex PCR, lists solely in-frame clones and lacks some. Found here are 95,000 to 100,000 clones, roughly 80% of them singletons; the top ten hold about 2%. Sequencing was performed on PBMCs. These TCRs come from a man aged 40-49 years in good health and CMV-seronegative. The CDR3 runs from the conserved cysteine through the conserved F or W. D genes are given only for firm matches. Only some rows state a clone size, as once, few, many or a class for expanded clones.

j_gene: TRBJ1-2
d_gene: .
abundance: .
v_gene: TRBV5-5
CDR3aa: CASSTGFLYGYTF
CDR3nt: TGTGCCAGCAGCACCGGGTTCCTCTATGGCTACACCTTC

j_gene: TRBJ1-2
d_gene: TRBD1
abundance: .
v_gene: TRBV6-6
CDR3aa: CASSYSPDRNGGYTF
CDR3nt: TGTGCCAGCAGTTACTCCCCGGACAGGAACGGTGGCTACACCTTC

j_gene: TRBJ2-1
d_gene: .
abundance: .
v_gene: TRBV6-5
CDR3aa: CASSYSYNSYNEQFF
CDR3nt: TGTGCCAGCAGTTACTCGTACAACTCCTACAATGAGCAGTTCTTC

j_gene: TRBJ1-5
d_gene: TRBD1
abundance: .
v_gene: TRBV15
CDR3aa: CATSRASGTGSGNQPQHF
CDR3nt: TGTGCCACCAGCAGAGCCTCCGGGACAGGGTCTGGCAATCAGCCCCAGCATTTT

j_gene: TRBJ2-5
d_gene: TRBD2
abundance: .
v_gene: TRBV9
CDR3aa: CASSVAAGGPGETQYF
CDR3nt: TGTGCCAGCAGCGTAGCGGCGGGAGGGCCGGGAGAGACCCAGTACTTC

j_gene: TRBJ1-6
d_gene: TRBD1
abundance: once
v_gene: TRBV6-1
CDR3aa: CASSEATGGKFSPLHF
CDR3nt: TGTGCCAGCAGTGAAGCGACAGGGGGCAAATTTTCACCCCTCCACTTT

j_gene: TRBJ1-4
d_gene: .
abundance: .
v_gene: TRBV15
CDR3aa: CATSRDLGDNLFF
CDR3nt: TGTGCCACCAGCAGAGATTTGGGGGACAATCTGTTTTTT

j_gene: TRBJ2-7
d_gene: TRBD1
abundance: few
v_gene: TRBV2
CDR3aa: CASIGGYGSYEQYF
CDR3nt: TGTGCCAGTATAGGGGGCTACGGTTCCTACGAGCAGTACTTC

j_gene: TRBJ2-7
d_gene: TRBD1
abundance: .
v_gene: TRBV7-2
CDR3aa: CASSLMVGQGSYEQYF
CDR3nt: TGTGCCAGCAGCTTAATGGTGGGACAGGGATCTTACGAGCAGTACTTC

j_gene: TRBJ2-1
d_gene: .
abundance: once
v_gene: TRBV18
CDR3aa: CASSPSSNSYNEQFF
CDR3nt: TGTGCCAGCTCACCATCTAGCAACTCCTACAATGAGCAGTTCTTC

j_gene: TRBJ1-2
d_gene: .
abundance: .
v_gene: TRBV29-1
CDR3aa: CRGGDYGYTF
CDR3nt: TGCCGGGGGGGGGACTATGGCTACACCTTC

j_gene: TRBJ2-4
d_gene: .
abundance: .
v_gene: TRBV7-2
CDR3aa: CASSPRSTPNIQYF
CDR3nt: TGTGCCAGCAGCCCTAGGTCGACCCCAAACATTCAGTACTTC

j_gene: TRBJ1-5
d_gene: TRBD1
abundance: .
v_gene: TRBV28
CDR3aa: CASKEDRLNQPQHF
CDR3nt: TGTGCCAGCAAGGAGGACAGGCTCAATCAGCCCCAGCATTTT

j_gene: TRBJ2-5
d_gene: .
abundance: .
v_gene: TRBV11-2
CDR3aa: CASSLGQQETQYF
CDR3nt: TGTGCCAGCAGCTTAGGGCAGCAAGAGACCCAGTACTTC

j_gene: TRBJ1-2
d_gene: .
abundance: .
v_gene: TRBV6-5
CDR3aa: CASMYGGSDYGYTF
CDR3nt: TGTGCCAGCATGTATGGTGGCAGTGACTATGGCTACACCTTC

j_gene: TRBJ1-2
d_gene: .
abundance: .
v_gene: TRBV27
CDR3aa: CASSVRIQAGRGGYTF
CDR3nt: TGTGCCAGCAGTGTTAGAATTCAGGCAGGGCGTGGCGGCTACACCTTC

j_gene: TRBJ1-6
d_gene: .
abundance: .
v_gene: TRBV5-5
CDR3aa: CASSREFFYSPLHF
CDR3nt: TGTGCCAGCAGCCGCGAATTTTTTTATTCACCCCTCCACTTT

j_gene: TRBJ2-1
d_gene: .
abundance: once
v_gene: TRBV6-5
CDR3aa: CASSYNSQGYEQFF
CDR3nt: TGTGCCAGCAGTTACAATTCACAGGGTTATGAGCAGTTCTTC

j_gene: TRBJ2-2
d_gene: .
abundance: .
v_gene: TRBV18
CDR3aa: CASSSTVGPNTGELFF
CDR3nt: TGTGCCAGCTCCTCGACAGTGGGCCCGAACACCGGGGAGCTGTTTTTT

j_gene: TRBJ2-7
d_gene: .
abundance: .
v_gene: TRBV7-9
CDR3aa: CASSHPTGGPGYEQYF
CDR3nt: TGTGCCAGCAGCCACCCCACGGGGGGCCCAGGTTACGAGCAGTACTTC

j_gene: TRBJ2-7
d_gene: TRBD1
abundance: few
v_gene: TRBV29-1
CDR3aa: CSVKGTAYEQYF
CDR3nt: TGCAGCGTTAAGGGGACAGCTTACGAGCAGTACTTC

j_gene: TRBJ2-7
d_gene: .
abundance: .
v_gene: TRBV4-1
CDR3aa: CASSQVRTSSYEQYF
CDR3nt: TGCGCCAGCAGCCAAGTCCGTACATCGTCCTACGAGCAGTACTTC

j_gene: TRBJ2-7
d_gene: TRBD2
abundance: .
v_gene: TRBV11-3
CDR3aa: CASSISGTSGRNEQYF
CDR3nt: TGTGCCAGCAGCATTTCCGGGACTAGCGGAAGAAACGAGCAGTACTTC

j_gene: TRBJ2-7
d_gene: TRBD2
abundance: medium-sized
v_gene: TRBV6-1
CDR3aa: CASSEGASGPYEQYF
CDR3nt: TGTGCCAGCAGTGAAGGGGCTAGCGGCCCCTACGAGCAGTACTTC

j_gene: TRBJ2-7
d_gene: TRBD1
abundance: once
v_gene: TRBV19
CDR3aa: CASSIGSGGFSYEQYF
CDR3nt: TGTGCCAGTAGTATAGGTTCAGGGGGTTTCTCCTACGAGCAGTACTTC

j_gene: TRBJ2-1
d_gene: .
abundance: .
v_gene: TRBV6-5
CDR3aa: CASSGQSPSDNEQFF
CDR3nt: TGTGCCAGCAGCGGACAGAGCCCAAGCGACAATGAGCAGTTCTTC

j_gene: TRBJ2-3
d_gene: TRBD1
abundance: .
v_gene: TRBV27
CDR3aa: CASSPSLTGTGLDTQYF
CDR3nt: TGTGCCAGCAGTCCGAGCCTGACAGGGACGGGCCTCGATACGCAGTATTTT

j_gene: TRBJ1-1
d_gene: .
abundance: .
v_gene: TRBV28
CDR3aa: CASRATTRVENTEAFF
CDR3nt: TGTGCCAGCAGGGCCACGACCAGGGTAGAGAACACTGAAGCTTTCTTT

j_gene: TRBJ2-2
d_gene: .
abundance: .
v_gene: TRBV7-9
CDR3aa: CASRYQKRSGELFF
CDR3nt: TGTGCCAGCAGATACCAAAAGCGGTCCGGGGAGCTGTTTTTT

j_gene: TRBJ1-4
d_gene: TRBD1
abundance: .
v_gene: TRBV19
CDR3aa: CASRTGVEKLFF
CDR3nt: TGTGCCAGTCGGACAGGGGTTGAAAAACTGTTTTTT

j_gene: TRBJ2-5
d_gene: TRBD2
abundance: few
v_gene: TRBV29-1
CDR3aa: CSVESSGWEETQYF
CDR3nt: TGCAGCGTTGAGTCTAGCGGGTGGGAAGAGACCCAGTACTTC

j_gene: TRBJ1-1
d_gene: TRBD1
abundance: once
v_gene: TRBV27
CDR3aa: CASSLLGTGAGGTEAFF
CDR3nt: TGTGCCAGCAGTTTATTAGGGACAGGGGCCGGGGGCACTGAAGCTTTCTTT

j_gene: TRBJ1-2
d_gene: .
abundance: once
v_gene: TRBV28
CDR3aa: CASSTTPGSPGDYGYTF
CDR3nt: TGTGCCAGCAGTACAACCCCAGGGTCCCCGGGGGACTATGGCTACACCTTC

j_gene: TRBJ1-5
d_gene: .
abundance: .
v_gene: TRBV7-9
CDR3aa: CSSSRTYGSRDQPQHF
CDR3nt: TGTTCCAGCAGCCGTACGTACGGGAGTCGGGATCAGCCCCAGCATTTT

j_gene: TRBJ2-3
d_gene: .
abundance: .
v_gene: TRBV28
CDR3aa: CASSLTHSTDTQYF
CDR3nt: TGTGCCAGCAGTTTGACACATAGCACAGATACGCAGTATTTT

j_gene: TRBJ1-1
d_gene: TRBD1
abundance: .
v_gene: TRBV5-8
CDR3aa: CASSLFSGTGGGHTEAFF
CDR3nt: TGTGCCAGCAGCTTGTTCTCCGGGACAGGGGGCGGACACACTGAAGCTTTCTTT

j_gene: TRBJ2-1
d_gene: TRBD2
abundance: .
v_gene: TRBV29-1
CDR3aa: CSVVTSGGPLFYNEQFF
CDR3nt: TGCAGCGTTGTTACTAGCGGGGGCCCCCTCTTCTACAATGAGCAGTTCTTC

j_gene: TRBJ2-1
d_gene: TRBD2
abundance: .
v_gene: TRBV29-1
CDR3aa: CSVTGLAGAQYNEQFF
CDR3nt: TGCAGCGTTACCGGACTAGCGGGAGCTCAGTACAATGAGCAGTTCTTC

j_gene: TRBJ2-1
d_gene: TRBD2
abundance: .
v_gene: TRBV7-7
CDR3aa: CASSRRLAEYNEQFF
CDR3nt: TGTGCCAGCAGCCGGCGACTAGCGGAATACAATGAGCAGTTCTTC

j_gene: TRBJ1-5
d_gene: TRBD1
abundance: .
v_gene: TRBV27
CDR3aa: CASSPGTGGGYSNQPQHF
CDR3nt: TGTGCCAGCAGTCCCGGGACAGGGGGGGGGTATAGCAATCAGCCCCAGCATTTT

j_gene: TRBJ2-4
d_gene: .
abundance: few
v_gene: TRBV5-4
CDR3aa: CASSLSLQGAKNIQYF
CDR3nt: TGTGCCAGCAGCTTGTCCCTACAGGGAGCCAAAAACATTCAGTACTTC

j_gene: TRBJ2-2
d_gene: .
abundance: .
v_gene: TRBV4-2
CDR3aa: CASSPTDTGELFF
CDR3nt: TGTGCCAGCAGCCCCACGGACACCGGGGAGCTGTTTTTT

j_gene: TRBJ2-2
d_gene: TRBD1
abundance: .
v_gene: TRBV28
CDR3aa: CASSQTGGGSGELFF
CDR3nt: TGTGCCAGCAGCCAGACAGGGGGTGGCTCCGGGGAGCTGTTTTTT